These 27 T cell receptor beta chains were sequenced from one sample in a study of T cells in Graves' hyperthyroidism and ophthalmopathy. TCR beta CDR3 sequences were amplified from RNA transcripts. RT-PCR in the first round (using the HTBI primer set) targeted the TCR CDR3. Via MiXCR, TCRdb re-called the multiplex PCR reads, giving one row per CDR3 protein. In the table there are around 600,000 distinct CDR3 sequences, about 14% of which are singletons. Sequencing was done on a sample of blood. Receptors originate from a woman aged 50 to 60 with Graves' ophthalmopathy.

The count of this clonotype is one. The chain employs TRBV10-2 and TRBJ2-7, with a weak D call TRBD1 (5 bases). The germline V gene has CDR1 WSHSY and CDR2 SAAADI. Deletions cut 0 bases from V and 8 bases from J, with 8 bases between. The CDR3 spans 12 residues. This CDR3 reads CASSESLDKQYF. CDR3 DNA sequence: TGCGCCAGCAGTGAGTCCCTGGACAAGCAGTACTTC.

This clonotype was seen repeatedly, ten times or more. The rearrangement joins TRBV28 to TRBJ1-6; TRBD1 matches 10 bases. CDR1 is MDHEN, CDR2 SYDVKM, per germline. V gave up 4 bases and J gave up 11 bases; unmatched junction bases: 8. CDR3 length: 15 residues. The CDR3 spells CASSSPTGGETPLHF. The CDR3 bases are TGTGCCAGCAGTTCCCCGACAGGGGGCGAGACACCCCTCCACTTT.

This clonotype came up a few times. CDR3 in DNA: TGTGCCAGCAGTTACACCCCGGCCAGCTCCTACAATGAGCAGTTCTTC. It translates to CASSYTPASSYNEQFF. The gene calls are TRBV6-6 and TRBJ2-1; no clear D gene. The germline CDR1 and CDR2 sequences are MNHNY and SVGAGI (reference sequence). Trimming removed 2 bases from V and 0 bases from J, with 11 bases in between. The length of the CDR3 is 16 residues.

V is TRBV28 and J is TRBJ2-3, with D unresolved. V was clipped by 7 bases and J by 6 bases, with 14 bases between them. This CDR3 is built from 13 residues. The germline gives CDR1 MDHEN, CDR2 SYDVKM. This CDR3 reads CASIFGPRDTQYF. Here the CDR3 DNA reads TGTGCCAGCATCTTTGGACCTCGGGATACGCAGTATTTT.

This clonotype was seen ten or more times. The chain couples TRBV18 to TRBJ2-5; a weak D match, TRBD2 (5 bases). Germline V gene lookup returns CDR1 KGHSH and CDR2 LQKENI. The CDR3 has 16 residues. The V end lost 3 bases, the J end lost 5 bases, and 19 bases lay between the germline ends. The CDR3 sequence: CASSPNTGQRSETQYF. The CDR3 DNA sequence: TGTGCCAGCTCACCTAACACCGGCCAGCGGAGTGAGACCCAGTACTTC.

The rearrangement uses TRBV7-9 and TRBJ2-7; 14 bases align to TRBD2. V was pared by 5 bases and J by 1 base, with 13 bases of the junction left unmatched. Germline V gives CDR1 SEHNR, CDR2 FQNEAQ (reference sequence). This CDR3 has 19 residues. The CDR3 sequence is CASSEGLAGGLGLSYEQYF. The DNA of the CDR3 is TGTGCCAGCAGCGAAGGACTAGCGGGAGGATTAGGGTTGTCCTACGAGCAGTACTTC.

This clonotype was seen many times. Mismatch with germline at one junction end may stem from a read error. J is TRBJ2-1 and V is TRBV7-2, with 10 bases lining up with TRBD2. The CDR3 runs to 15 residues. Germline CDR1 SGHTA, CDR2 FQGNSA. The CDR3 DNA is TGTGCCAGCAGCCTAGCGGGAGTGGTTTACAATGAGCAGTTCTTC. This codes for CASSLAGVVYNEQFF.

This clonotype showed up just a few times. The rearrangement uses TRBV7-2 and TRBJ2-2; TRBD2 might be the D (5 bases). CDR1 and CDR2 from the germline V gene are SGHTA and FQGNSA. This CDR3 comprises 13 residues. V lost 0 bases, J lost 8 bases, and 7 bases lay in between. The DNA of the CDR3 is TGTGCCAGCAGCTTAGCGGGAGAGGGGGAGCTGTTTTTT. Its protein is CASSLAGEGELFF.

This clonotype was counted many times. CDR3 protein: CASSPGAHSSSYEQYF. The CDR3 nucleotides read TGTGCCAGCAGCCCCGGAGCGCATTCGAGCTCCTACGAGCAGTACTTC. The rearrangement uses TRBV27 and TRBJ2-7, with D uncertain. With 6 bases removed from V and 0 bases from J, the gap between germline ends came to 18 bases. CDR1 is MNHEY, CDR2 SMNVEV, per germline (reference sequence). The CDR3 runs 16 residues.

At least ten counts were recorded for this clonotype. The J gene is TRBJ2-3, the V gene TRBV7-2; 7 positions agree with TRBD2. This CDR3 is 18 amino acids long. J lost 4 bases, V lost 1 base, and 14 bases had no gene match. Germline-derived CDR1 and CDR2 are SGHTA and FQGNSA. This chain's CDR3 is CASSLGVGRGSYSDTQYF. The CDR3 DNA sequence: TGTGCCAGCAGCTTAGGAGTTGGGCGCGGGAGTTACTCAGATACGCAGTATTTT.

This clonotype was observed many times. The J gene is TRBJ1-2, the V gene TRBV5-8; 9 bases fit TRBD1. After removal of 4 bases from V and 8 bases from J, the junction contained 6 bases not matched to a gene. This CDR3 has 13 amino acids. Germline lookup yields CDR1 SGHTS and CDR2 YDEGEE. The CDR3 DNA is TGTGCCAGCAGCCCCTGGACAGGGGAGGGCTACACCTTC. Translated: CASSPWTGEGYTF.

This clonotype appeared many times. CDR3 in amino acids: CASSQDVGRAFF. CDR3 bases: TGTGCCAGCAGCCAAGACGTCGGGCGGGCTTTCTTT. The J gene is TRBJ1-1, the V gene TRBV3-1, with no clear D. The CDR3 extends over 12 amino acids. CDR1 and CDR2 (germline): LGHDT, YNNKEL (reference sequence). V was clipped by 0 bases and J by 11 bases, with 10 bases between them.

J is TRBJ1-5 and V is TRBV20-1; D might be TRBD1 (6 bases). Trimming removed 0 bases at V and 2 bases at J, with 11 bases between. This CDR3 is built from 15 residues. CDR1 and CDR2 from the germline V gene are DFQATT and SNEGSKA (reference sequence). The CDR3 DNA reads as TGCAGTGCTAGAGATGGGGGCGATCGCAATCAGCCCCAGCATTTT. Its protein is CSARDGGDRNQPQHF.

The chain recombines TRBV18 with TRBJ1-2; D may be TRBD1 (6 bases). Germline lookup yields CDR1 KGHSH and CDR2 LQKENI. Trimming cost V 2 bases and J 8 bases, with 24 bases left between them. The CDR3 is 17 residues long. The CDR3 reads CASSPIGFGGPSGGYTF. CDR3 DNA: TGTGCCAGCTCACCAATTGGATTCGGGGGGCCGAGCGGAGGCTACACCTTC.

This clonotype appeared many times. The CDR3 region has the DNA TGTGCCAGCAGGACCCGCCGGGACGCCACCATGAACACTGAAGCTTTCTTT. This encodes CASRTRRDATMNTEAFF. The chain recombines TRBV27 with TRBJ1-1, with D possibly matching TRBD1 (5 bases). The V gene lost 6 bases and the J gene lost 0 bases, with 20 bases spanning the gap. The CDR3 covers 17 residues. Germline V gene lookup returns CDR1 MNHEY and CDR2 SMNVEV (reference sequence).

The rearrangement joins TRBV20-1 to TRBJ2-5; 12 positions match TRBD2. Trimming took 3 bases from V and 5 from J; bases not matched to a gene: 10. This CDR3 is 16 amino acids long. Looked up from germline, CDR1 is DFQATT and CDR2 is SNEGSKA (reference sequence). In DNA, the CDR3 is TGCAGTGCTAGGCGTTCTAGCGGGAGGGCCGGGGAGACCCAGTACTTC. Protein sequence: CSARRSSGRAGETQYF.

This clonotype was counted many times. The V and J genes are TRBV7-9 and TRBJ2-7; TRBD1 matches at 8 bases. In germline, CDR1 is SEHNR, CDR2 FQNEAQ (reference sequence). CDR3 length equals 16 residues. Unmatched junction bases numbered 7, after V lost 3 bases and J lost 0 bases. Here the CDR3 DNA reads TGTGCCAGCAGCTTCTGGACAGGGTGGGTCTCCTACGAGCAGTACTTC. Protein sequence: CASSFWTGWVSYEQYF.

V and J are TRBV6-2 or TRBV6-3 and TRBJ2-7; D perhaps matches TRBD1 (5 bases). Trimming pared 6 bases from V and 4 bases from J, leaving 16 bases between. The CDR3 sequence is 14 residues long. Germline lookup yields CDR1 MNHEY and CDR2 SVGEGT. The CDR3 loop reads CASSYQGGWYEQYF. The CDR3 nucleotides read TGTGCCAGCAGCTACCAGGGTGGATGGTACGAGCAGTACTTC.

This clonotype showed up many times. The chain combines TRBV12-3 or TRBV12-4 with TRBJ2-7, with 10 bases matching TRBD2. Trimming removed 3 bases from V and 5 bases from J; junction bases left unmatched: 7. This CDR3 is built from 15 residues. CDR3 sequence (DNA): TGTGCCAGCAGTTTTTTGGCCAGCGGGAGGGACGAGCAGTACTTC. This gives the protein CASSFLASGRDEQYF.

The chain combines TRBV14 with TRBJ2-7, with 14 bases lining up with TRBD2. The CDR3 spans 19 residues. Germline V CDR1 and CDR2: SGHDN, FVKESK. J was trimmed by 3 bases and V by 2 bases; bases with no gene match: 12. In DNA form, the CDR3 reads TGTGCCAGCAGCCAACTTCCGGGACTAGCGGGAGTGTGGGACTACGAGCAGTACTTC. Amino acid sequence: CASSQLPGLAGVWDYEQYF.

The table lists this clonotype with a few counts. The chain is built from TRBV12-3 or TRBV12-4 and TRBJ1-2; the D gene is possibly TRBD1 (5 bases). V was trimmed by 2 bases and J by 6 bases, leaving 16 bases between them. The length of the CDR3 is 15 residues. The CDR3 loop is CASSLRRGSMHGYTF. CDR3 bases: TGTGCCAGCAGTTTAAGACGGGGGAGCATGCATGGCTACACCTTC.

This clonotype was seen many times. J is TRBJ2-5 and V is TRBV24-1, with 10 bases identical to TRBD1. The CDR3 has 17 amino acids. The V and J ends lost 3 bases and 4 bases, in that order; junction bases with no gene match: 10. Germline CDR1 and CDR2: KGHDR and SFDVKD. The CDR3 loop reads CATSDPRTGGFRETQYF. CDR3 DNA: TGTGCCACCAGTGATCCCCGGACAGGGGGGTTTCGAGAGACCCAGTACTTC.

This clonotype was observed a handful of times. The rearrangement joins TRBV12-3 or TRBV12-4 to TRBJ2-1, with D unresolved. V lost 6 bases to trimming and J lost 10 bases, with 10 bases between them. This CDR3 has 11 residues. The CDR3 nucleotides read TGTGCCAGCAGCACCTTGCGCGAGCAGTTCTTC. It is translated as CASSTLREQFF.

Only a few counts were recorded for this clonotype. The CDR3 DNA is TGTGCCAGCCGCCCGGCGAACACCGGGGAGCTGTTTTTT. It is translated as CASRPANTGELFF. The genes are TRBV19 and TRBJ2-2, with no clear D. The CDR3 sequence is 13 residues long. Trimming took off 9 bases at V and 0 bases at J, with 8 bases between the two ends. The germline gives CDR1 LNHDA, CDR2 SQIVND (reference sequence).

This clonotype appeared many times. The chain carries TRBV6-2 or TRBV6-3 and TRBJ2-3; perhaps TRBD2 as D (5 bases). This CDR3 spans 14 amino acids. The germline gives CDR1 MNHEY, CDR2 SVGEGT. The ends were cut back, 5 bases at V and 2 bases at J, with 11 bases in the middle. The CDR3 loop is CASSDGLFTDTQYF. DNA of the CDR3: TGTGCCAGCAGTGACGGACTTTTCACAGATACGCAGTATTTT.

This clonotype has a handful of counts. The chain links TRBV5-6 to TRBJ2-2; possibly TRBD1 for D (5 bases). V shed 6 bases and J shed 1 base, with 10 bases lying between them. Germline CDR1 SGHDT, CDR2 YYEEEE. The CDR3 spans 14 residues. CDR3 nucleotide sequence: TGTGCCAGCAATCCAGGGCTGAACACCGGGGAGCTGTTTTTT. Residues: CASNPGLNTGELFF.

The table lists this clonotype with a few counts. This chain joins TRBV14 and TRBJ1-2, with D uncertain. The CDR3 has 15 amino acids. Germline V gene lookup returns CDR1 SGHDN and CDR2 FVKESK. The V end was cut by 0 bases, the J end by 5 bases, with 13 bases between. Written as DNA, the CDR3 is TGTGCCAGCAGCCAAGATCTGGGAACCGCGTATGGCTACACCTTC. This translates into CASSQDLGTAYGYTF.